The following is a T cell receptor (beta chain) sequence with its context. The target antigen is unknown. Produced via immunoSEQ multiplex PCR; TCRdb's table is partial and in-frame only. The sample lists some 170,000 clones, about 91% seen once, with around 4.6% in the top ten. CDR1 is MNHEY and CDR2 is SMNVEV in the germline V gene (reference sequence). Trimming removed 6 bases at V and 7 bases at J, with 6 bases between. CDR3 length equals 11 residues. The entry originates in a study of T cell responses to AZD1222 COVID-19 vaccine. Study-wide results and limits: Recipients of AZD1222 seropositive at baseline numbered only five or six. Among the donors, most were white British and more were female, and clonal diversity was possibly underestimated.

The TCR comes from an adult in good health. The rearrangement joins TRBV27 to TRBJ1-4; D remains ambiguous. This specimen consisted of peripheral blood, obtained on day 0 of MenACWY control vaccination. The CDR3 is CASRLGEKLFF. The CDR3 DNA reads TGTGCCAGCAGGCTCGGTGAAAAACTGTTTTTT.